The 14 T cell receptor beta chains presented below share a single source sample, sequenced in a study of CD8+CD57+ T cells in acquired aplastic anemia. Genomic DNA constituted the template upon which TCR beta VDJ and CDR3 profiling was performed. In TCRdb, the reads were re-called with MiXCR into one record per CDR3 protein. The repertoire has approximately 98,000 distinct CDR3 sequences, 55% to 70% of them found once; the top ten carry approximately 65%. Before being chosen for sequencing, patients had shown CD8+CD57+ cell expansion by flow cytometry. The source material was sorted CD4+, CD8+, or CD8+CD57+ T cells (not recorded which) from PBMCs. The receptors were sampled from a human donor with aplastic anemia.

V and J are TRBV20-1 and TRBJ2-7; 11 bases map to TRBD1. Unmatched junction bases numbered 7, after V lost 6 bases and J lost 3 bases. Germline CDR1 is DFQATT and CDR2 is SNEGSKA (reference sequence). The CDR3 covers 14 residues. The CDR3 reads CSASTGTGGYEQYF. In DNA, the CDR3 is TGCAGTGCCTCAACCGGGACAGGGGGCTACGAGCAGTACTTC.

A single count supports this clonotype. The rearrangement joins TRBV25-1 to TRBJ2-7; D is perhaps TRBD1 (6 bases). The germline V gene encodes CDR1 MGHDK and CDR2 SYGVNS. The germline V and J ends were trimmed by 5 bases and 2 bases, with 13 bases remaining between them. This CDR3 region has 14 residues. The CDR3 loop is CASSLEGTTYEQYF. In DNA form, the CDR3 reads TGTGCCAGCAGTCTTGAAGGGACAACCTACGAGCAGTACTTC.

Only a few counts were recorded for this clonotype. The chain is built from TRBV20-1 and TRBJ1-2, with D tentatively TRBD1 (5 bases). The CDR3 extends over 16 amino acids. Trimming took 0 bases from V and 2 from J, leaving 16 bases between them. Germline lookup yields CDR1 DFQATT and CDR2 SNEGSKA (reference sequence). The CDR3 sequence is CSARDRAGTENYGYTF. The CDR3 nucleotides are TGCAGTGCTAGAGATCGAGCGGGGACGGAAAACTATGGCTACACCTTC.

J is TRBJ2-2 and V is TRBV15; D gene unclear. The CDR3 spans 13 residues. Germline V lookup: CDR1 LNHNV, CDR2 YYDKDF (reference sequence). Trimming took 5 bases from V and 0 from J, leaving 4 bases between them. The CDR3 spells CATSPANTGELFF. The CDR3 nucleotides read TGTGCCACCAGCCCAGCGAACACCGGGGAGCTGTTTTTT.

Comment on this clonotype: No conserved phenylalanine or tryptophan ends this CDR3, so it is likely a read error. The chain links TRBV10-3 to TRBJ1-5; D unclear. This CDR3 comprises 13 residues. V lost 10 bases and J lost 4, with 14 bases in between. Germline CDR1 ENHRY, CDR2 SYGVKD. The CDR3 spells CATRLESNQPQHS. Written as DNA, the CDR3 is TGTGCCACTCGTTTAGAGAGTAATCAGCCCCAGCATTCT.

With respect to this clonotype: One junction end does not reproduce the germline sequence, and a read error may be involved. This chain connects TRBV7-7 to TRBJ2-5, with TRBD2 as a possible D gene (6 bases). This CDR3 comprises 16 residues. Germline assignment: CDR1 SSHAT and CDR2 FNYEAQ (reference sequence). CDR3 loop: CASSLGRLVREETQYF. The DNA for the CDR3 is TGTGCTAGCAGCCTAGGGAGGCTGGTAAGGGAAGAGACCCAGTACTTC.

Many counts were recorded for this clonotype. This chain links TRBV3-1 with TRBJ1-2; D unclear. V gave up 1 base and J gave up 3 bases, with 9 bases separating them. The CDR3 is 14 amino acids. The V gene's germline CDR1 is LGHDT and CDR2 YNNKEL (reference sequence). CDR3 protein: CASSQAAEHYGYTF. CDR3 nucleotides: TGTGCCAGCAGCCAAGCGGCAGAACACTATGGCTACACCTTC.

The chain has TRBV12-3 or TRBV12-4 and TRBJ2-7; D ambiguous. Between the trimmed V and J ends, which lost 7 bases and 3 bases, there was a span of 7 bases. The CDR3 is 11 residues long. The CDR3 nucleotides read TGTGCCAGCACCCGCCTCTACGAGCAGTACTTC. Its protein is CASTRLYEQYF.

The chain has TRBV20-1 and TRBJ2-1, with 10 bases aligning to TRBD2. Per germline, CDR1 DFQATT and CDR2 SNEGSKA (reference sequence). Unmatched junction bases numbered 5, after V lost 6 bases and J lost 0 bases. The CDR3 has 15 amino acids. CDR3 residues: CSATSGRDSYNEQFF. The CDR3 coding sequence is TGCAGTGCCACGAGCGGGAGGGACTCCTACAATGAGCAGTTCTTC.

V usage is TRBV12-3 or TRBV12-4 and J usage is TRBJ2-3; 7 positions match TRBD1. The CDR3 has 13 amino acids. Germline trimming cut 4 bases from V and 8 bases from J; bases unmatched to any gene: 6. CDR3 protein: CASSSGTAGTQYF. DNA of the CDR3: TGTGCCAGCAGTTCGGGGACAGCCGGTACGCAGTATTTT.

This chain links TRBV24-1 with TRBJ2-1; the match to TRBD2 covers 13 bases. The CDR3 is made up of 16 amino acids. With 5 bases clipped from V and 6 bases from J, the junction kept 6 bases outside the gene matches. Germline assignment: CDR1 KGHDR and CDR2 SFDVKD. DNA for the CDR3: TGTGCCACCAGTGGGACTAGCGGGAGTTTTGGCAATGAGCAGTTCTTC. Its protein product is CATSGTSGSFGNEQFF.

The chain is built from TRBV7-8 and TRBJ1-4; a possible D gene is TRBD1 (5 bases). The germline V and J ends were trimmed by 1 base and 5 bases, with 14 bases remaining between them. Germline assignment: CDR1 SGHVS and CDR2 FQNEAQ. This CDR3 is 16 amino acids long. CDR3 in amino acids: CASSLGWDGENEKLFF. CDR3 nucleotides: TGTGCCAGCAGCTTAGGGTGGGACGGAGAGAATGAAAAACTGTTTTTT.

The sample holds a few counts of this clonotype. The chain recombines TRBV20-1 with TRBJ2-3; D not resolved. The CDR3 runs 14 residues. The germline V gene encodes CDR1 DFQATT and CDR2 SNEGSKA (reference sequence). V was pared by 5 bases and J by 1 base, with 13 bases between. The CDR3 DNA reads as TGCAGTGCTCTTTGGCATGTGGGCACAGATACGCAGTATTTT. Protein product: CSALWHVGTDTQYF.

The chain joins TRBV6-1 to TRBJ1-6; 9 nucleotides agree with TRBD1. The CDR3 totals 13 residues. After removal of 4 bases from V and 10 bases from J, the junction contained 2 bases not matched to a gene. Germline CDR1 is MNHNS and CDR2 is SASEGT. Here the CDR3 reads CASSGDRASPLHF. Here the CDR3 DNA reads TGTGCCAGCAGTGGGGACAGGGCCTCACCCCTCCACTTT.